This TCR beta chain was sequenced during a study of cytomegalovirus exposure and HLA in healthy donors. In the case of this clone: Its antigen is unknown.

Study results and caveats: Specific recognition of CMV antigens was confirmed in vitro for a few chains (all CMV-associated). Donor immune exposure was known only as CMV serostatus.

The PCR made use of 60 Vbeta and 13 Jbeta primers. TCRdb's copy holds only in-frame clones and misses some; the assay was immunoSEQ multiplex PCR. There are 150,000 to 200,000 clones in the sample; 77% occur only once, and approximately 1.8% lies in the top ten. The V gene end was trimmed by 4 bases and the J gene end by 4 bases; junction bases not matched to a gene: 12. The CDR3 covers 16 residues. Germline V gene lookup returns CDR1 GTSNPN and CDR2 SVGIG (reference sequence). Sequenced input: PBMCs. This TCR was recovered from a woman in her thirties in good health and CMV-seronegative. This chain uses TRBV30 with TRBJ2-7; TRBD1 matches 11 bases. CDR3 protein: CAWMAGTGGNLYEQYF. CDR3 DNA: TGTGCCTGGATGGCCGGGACAGGGGGTAACCTGTACGAGCAGTACTTC.